The T cell receptor beta chain under discussion was sequenced for a study of vaccination and CD4 T cells after COVID-19. Treatment denoted: roughly ten-day PBMC culture with coronavirus spike peptide pools or control peptides (ViraFEST assay). T cells were expanded with peptide pools, and expanded clonotypes were identified by TCR sequencing. In this sample, this clonotype turned up a few times. Its antigen is not identified. Germline CDR1 reads MNHNS; CDR2 reads SASEGT. This CDR3 has 14 amino acids. With V trimmed by 4 bases and J by 8 bases, 6 bases remained unmatched. The Oncomine TCR Beta short-read assay sequenced DNA from cultured CD4+ T cells. One entry per CDR3 protein, called by TCRdb with MiXCR from the PCR reads. The sample consists of around 3,400 distinct CDR3 sequences, approximately 29% of them appearing once.

The chain carries TRBV6-1 and TRBJ1-1, with 11 bases identical to TRBD1. This TCR was sampled from a human donor who had recovered from COVID-19. The material sequenced was CD4+ T cells from blood, cultured in vitro. The CDR3: CASSVGTGGAEAFF. For the CDR3, the DNA is TGTGCCAGCAGTGTAGGGACAGGGGGGGCGGAAGCTTTCTTT.